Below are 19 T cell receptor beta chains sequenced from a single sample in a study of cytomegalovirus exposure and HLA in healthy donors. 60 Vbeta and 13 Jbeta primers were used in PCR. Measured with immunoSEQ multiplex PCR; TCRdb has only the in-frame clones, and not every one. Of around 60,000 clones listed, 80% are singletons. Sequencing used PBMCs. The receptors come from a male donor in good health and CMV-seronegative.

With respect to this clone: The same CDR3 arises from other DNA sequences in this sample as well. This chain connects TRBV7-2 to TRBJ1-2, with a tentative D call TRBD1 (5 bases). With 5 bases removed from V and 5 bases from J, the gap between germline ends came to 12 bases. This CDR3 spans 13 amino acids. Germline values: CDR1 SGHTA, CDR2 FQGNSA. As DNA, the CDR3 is TGTGCCAGCAGCCTTCAGGGTCGGTATGGCTACACCTTC. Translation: CASSLQGRYGYTF.

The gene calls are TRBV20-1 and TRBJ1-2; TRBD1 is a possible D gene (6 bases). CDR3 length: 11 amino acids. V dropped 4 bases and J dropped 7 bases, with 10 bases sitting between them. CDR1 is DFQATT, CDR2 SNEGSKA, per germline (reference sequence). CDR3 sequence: CSAISGVGYTF. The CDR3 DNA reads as TGCAGTGCTATATCAGGGGTTGGCTACACCTTC.

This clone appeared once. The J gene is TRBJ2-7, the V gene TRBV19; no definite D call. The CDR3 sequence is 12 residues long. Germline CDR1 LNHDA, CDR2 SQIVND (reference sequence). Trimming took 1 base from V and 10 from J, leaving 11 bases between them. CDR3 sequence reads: CASSIGAMPQYF. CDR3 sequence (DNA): TGTGCCAGTAGTATAGGAGCGATGCCCCAGTACTTC.

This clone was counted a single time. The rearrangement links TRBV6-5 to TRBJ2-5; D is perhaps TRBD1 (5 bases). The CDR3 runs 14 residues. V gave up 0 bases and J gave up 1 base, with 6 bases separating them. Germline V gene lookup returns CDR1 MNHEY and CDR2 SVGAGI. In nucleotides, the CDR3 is TGTGCCAGCAGTTACTCAAGGGGCCAAGAGACCCAGTACTTC. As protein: CASSYSRGQETQYF.

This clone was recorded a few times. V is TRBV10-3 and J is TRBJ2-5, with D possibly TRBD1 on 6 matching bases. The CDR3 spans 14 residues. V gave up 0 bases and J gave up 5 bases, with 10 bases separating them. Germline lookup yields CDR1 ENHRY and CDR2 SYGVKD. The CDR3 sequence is CAISESTGQETQYF. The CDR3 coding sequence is TGTGCCATCAGTGAGTCGACAGGTCAGGAGACCCAGTACTTC.

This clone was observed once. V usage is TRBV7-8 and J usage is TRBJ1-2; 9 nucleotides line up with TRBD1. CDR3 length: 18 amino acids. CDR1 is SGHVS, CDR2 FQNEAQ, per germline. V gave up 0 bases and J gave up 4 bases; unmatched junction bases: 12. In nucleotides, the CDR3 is TGTGCCAGCAGCTTAGCGCGAGGAGGGACAGGGACGAGCTATGGCTACACCTTC. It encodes CASSLARGGTGTSYGYTF.

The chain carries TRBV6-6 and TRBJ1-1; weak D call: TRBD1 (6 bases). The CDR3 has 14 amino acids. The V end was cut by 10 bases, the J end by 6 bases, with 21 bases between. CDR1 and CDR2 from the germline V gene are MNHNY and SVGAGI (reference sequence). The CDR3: CATRPTPGGAEAFF. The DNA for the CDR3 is TGTGCCACCCGACCGACTCCGGGGGGCGCTGAAGCTTTCTTT.

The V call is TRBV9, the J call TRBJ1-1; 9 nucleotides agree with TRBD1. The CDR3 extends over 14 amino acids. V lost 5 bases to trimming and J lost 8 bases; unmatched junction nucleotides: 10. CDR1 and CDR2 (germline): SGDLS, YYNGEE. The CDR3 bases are TGTGCCAGCAGTCGAGGACAGGGGAACCTGGAAGCTTTCTTT. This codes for CASSRGQGNLEAFF. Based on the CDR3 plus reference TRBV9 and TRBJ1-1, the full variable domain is DSGVTQTPKHLITATGQRVTLRCSPRSGDLSVYWYQQSLDQGLQFLIQYYNGEERAKGNILERFSAQQFPDLHSELNLSSLELGDSALYFCASSRGQGNLEAFFGQGTRLTVV.

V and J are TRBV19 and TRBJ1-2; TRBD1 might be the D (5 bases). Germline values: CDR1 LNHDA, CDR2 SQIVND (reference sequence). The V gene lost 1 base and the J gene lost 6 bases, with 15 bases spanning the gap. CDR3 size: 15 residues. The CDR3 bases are TGTGCCAGTAGTATAGTCTCGGACATCCAGCATGGCTACACCTTC. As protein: CASSIVSDIQHGYTF.

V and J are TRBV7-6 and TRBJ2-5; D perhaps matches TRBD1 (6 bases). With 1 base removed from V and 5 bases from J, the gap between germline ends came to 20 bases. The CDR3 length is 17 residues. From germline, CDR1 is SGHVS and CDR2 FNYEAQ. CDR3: CASSLGMGHYKGETQYF. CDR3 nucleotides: TGTGCCAGCAGCTTAGGCATGGGACATTATAAAGGGGAGACCCAGTACTTC.

CDR3 bases: TGTGCCAGCACGGGACAGGGGAAGTACGAGCAGTACTTC. Translation: CASTGQGKYEQYF. The V call is TRBV2, the J call TRBJ2-5; 10 bases map to TRBD1. TRBJ2-7 matches the DNA end more closely, so the J call is doubtful. Germline CDR1 is SNHLY and CDR2 is FYNNEI. CDR3 length: 13 amino acids.

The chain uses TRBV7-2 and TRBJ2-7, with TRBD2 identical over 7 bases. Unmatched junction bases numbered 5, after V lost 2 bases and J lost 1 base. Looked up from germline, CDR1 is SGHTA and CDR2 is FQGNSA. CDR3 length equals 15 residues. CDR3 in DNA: TGTGCCAGCAGCTTATATCGGGGGGAGTCCTACGAGCAGTACTTC. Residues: CASSLYRGESYEQYF.

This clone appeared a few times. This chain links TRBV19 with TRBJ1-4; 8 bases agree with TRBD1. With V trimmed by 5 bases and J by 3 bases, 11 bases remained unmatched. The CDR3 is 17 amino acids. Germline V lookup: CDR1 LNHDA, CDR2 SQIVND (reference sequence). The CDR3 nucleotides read TGTGCCAGTAGTCCGGGACAGGAGTACTGGGCTAATGAAAAACTGTTTTTT. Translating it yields CASSPGQEYWANEKLFF.

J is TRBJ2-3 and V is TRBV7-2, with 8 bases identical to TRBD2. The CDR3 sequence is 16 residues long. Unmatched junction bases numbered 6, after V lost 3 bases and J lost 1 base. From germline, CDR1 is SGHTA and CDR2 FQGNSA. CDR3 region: CASSFYSGVGTDTQYF. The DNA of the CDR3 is TGTGCCAGCAGCTTTTATAGCGGGGTCGGCACAGATACGCAGTATTTT.

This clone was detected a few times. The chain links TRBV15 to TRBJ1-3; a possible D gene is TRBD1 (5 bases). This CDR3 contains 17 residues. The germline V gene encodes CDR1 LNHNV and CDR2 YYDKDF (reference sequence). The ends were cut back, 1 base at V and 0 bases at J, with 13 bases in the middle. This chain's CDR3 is CATSRGGPGHSGNTIYF. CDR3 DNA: TGTGCCACCAGCAGAGGGGGTCCAGGGCACTCTGGAAACACCATATATTTT.

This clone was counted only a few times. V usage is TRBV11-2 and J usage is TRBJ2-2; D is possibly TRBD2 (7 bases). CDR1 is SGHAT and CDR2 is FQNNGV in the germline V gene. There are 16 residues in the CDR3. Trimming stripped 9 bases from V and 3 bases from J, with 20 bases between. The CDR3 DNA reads TGTGCCAGTAATTATGAGGGGGGGGCCTACACCGGGGAGCTGTTTTTT. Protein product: CASNYEGGAYTGELFF.

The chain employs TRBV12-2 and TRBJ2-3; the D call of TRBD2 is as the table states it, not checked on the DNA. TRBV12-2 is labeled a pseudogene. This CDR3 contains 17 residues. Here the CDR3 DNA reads TGTGCAAGTCGCTTCGAGCGGGGGTCGGGAAGCACAGATACGCAGTATTTT. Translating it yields CASRFERGSGSTDTQYF.

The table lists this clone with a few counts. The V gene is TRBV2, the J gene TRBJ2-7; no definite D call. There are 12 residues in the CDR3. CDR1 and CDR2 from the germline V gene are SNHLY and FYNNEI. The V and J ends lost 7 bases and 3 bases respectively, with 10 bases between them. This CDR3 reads CASTMTSYEQYF. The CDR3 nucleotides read TGTGCCAGCACTATGACAAGCTACGAGCAGTACTTC.

Here the CDR3 reads CASSFAGEETQYF. In nucleotides, the CDR3 is TGTGCCAGCAGCTTCGCGGGGGAGGAGACCCAGTACTTC. This chain links TRBV5-4 with TRBJ2-5; TRBD2 matches at 7 bases. V dropped 2 bases and J dropped 5; count of bases not matched to a gene: 3. This CDR3 comprises 13 residues. Germline V gene sequence: CDR1 SGHNT, CDR2 YYREEE (reference sequence).